A selection of T cell receptor beta chains follows, all from one sample in a study of cytomegalovirus exposure and HLA in healthy donors. Profiling relied on immunoSEQ multiplex PCR, and the TCRdb table lists in-frame clones only, not all of them. The top ten clones hold roughly 1.2% of a sample with about 160,000 clones, just under 80% of them seen once. The sequenced sample consisted of PBMCs. The receptors were gathered from a woman aged 45-65 years in good health and CMV-seronegative. The CDR3 runs from the conserved cysteine through the conserved F or W. D genes are given only for firm matches. Clone size is shown for a subset of rows, as once, few, many or a class of expanded clone.

-	TRBV5-6	TRBJ1-1	-	TGTGCCAGCAGCTTGGGCAGGGGTAACACTGAAGCTTTCTTT	CASSLGRGNTEAFF
-	TRBV2	TRBJ2-5	TRBD1	TGTGCCAGCAGTGGACAGGGGGGCCGGACACAAGAGACCCAGTACTTC	CASSGQGGRTQETQYF
-	TRBV25-1	TRBJ1-2	-	TGTGCCAGCAGTGGCTTCTACAGCACTCACCTCAGAGGCTACACCTTC	CASSGFYSTHLRGYTF
-	TRBV9	TRBJ1-4	-	TGTGCCAGCAGCGTAGGCAGGATGGCCAATGAAAAACTGTTTTTT	CASSVGRMANEKLFF
once	TRBV4-3	TRBJ2-3	TRBD2	TGCGCCAGCAGCCAAGATCTGGCTAGCGGGAGGGCCGGCACAGATACGCAGTATTTT	CASSQDLASGRAGTDTQYF
-	TRBV19	TRBJ2-3	TRBD2	TGTGCCAGTAGTATAGGGGTCCCGGCCCGGCCGGGGGGAGATACGCAGTATTTT	CASSIGVPARPGGDTQYF
-	TRBV28	TRBJ1-2	TRBD1	TGTGCCAGCAGCACAGGGGTGGTAAGTCCTGGCTATGGCTACACCTTC	CASSTGVVSPGYGYTF
-	TRBV5-1	TRBJ2-1	-	TGCGCCAGCAGCTTGTTGAGCGTGCAGTTCTTC	CASSLLSVQFF
-	TRBV9	TRBJ2-1	TRBD1	TGTGCCAGCAGCCTAAGGACAGGGTCCTTCAATGAGCAGTTCTTC	CASSLRTGSFNEQFF
-	TRBV7-2	TRBJ1-4	TRBD1	TGTGCCAGCAGCCTGGACAGGACTAATGAAAAACTGTTTTTT	CASSLDRTNEKLFF
-	TRBV27	TRBJ2-3	TRBD1	TGTGCCAGCAGCACAGGGGTACTGGGAGATACGCAGTATTTT	CASSTGVLGDTQYF
-	TRBV11-2	TRBJ1-2	TRBD1	TGTGCCAGCAGCTCCCCCCGGACAGGGACATTCTATGGCTACACCTTC	CASSSPRTGTFYGYTF
-	TRBV5-6	TRBJ1-3	-	TGTGCCAGCAGCCCCCTCGAGCGCTCTGGAAACACCATATATTTT	CASSPLERSGNTIYF
-	TRBV27	TRBJ2-7	-	TGTGCCAGCAGCTCCGACCGGGACTTCTCCTACGAGCAGTACTTC	CASSSDRDFSYEQYF
-	TRBV14	TRBJ2-3	-	TGTGCCAGCAGCCGAGAACACTACACAGATACGCAGTATTTT	CASSREHYTDTQYF
-	TRBV4-1	TRBJ2-7	TRBD2	TGCGCCAGCAGCCAAGCGGGGGGATCAACATACGAGCAGTACTTC	CASSQAGGSTYEQYF
-	TRBV27	TRBJ1-2	-	TGTGCCAGCAGCCGCGGAGGGGACCTCTACAATGGCTACACCTTC	CASSRGGDLYNGYTF
few	TRBV27	TRBJ2-1	TRBD2	TGTGCCAGCAGTTCGGAGACTAGCGGGAGCTTCAATGAGCAGTTCTTC	CASSSETSGSFNEQFF
-	TRBV29-1	TRBJ1-2	TRBD1	TGCAGCGTTGAAGATGGACAGGGAATCGGCTATGGCTACACCTTC	CSVEDGQGIGYGYTF
-	TRBV4-2	TRBJ1-5	-	TGTGCCAGCAGCCAGGGGGCCGGCAATCAGCCCCAGCATTTT	CASSQGAGNQPQHF
-	TRBV4-2	TRBJ1-4	-	TGTGCCAGCAGCCGGGATCGGGGGGAAAAACTGTTTTTT	CASSRDRGEKLFF
-	TRBV6-5	TRBJ1-1	-	TGTGCCAGCAGTTACTCGGATGCGGGGAGGGGCACTGAAGCTTTCTTT	CASSYSDAGRGTEAFF
once	TRBV28	TRBJ1-2	TRBD1	TGTGCCAGCAGGCGGACAGGGAATTTGGCTAACTATGGCTACACCTTC	CASRRTGNLANYGYTF
-	TRBV6-5	TRBJ1-2	TRBD1	TGTGCCAGCAGTAGATACAGGGGGCTAGGCTATGGCTACACCTTC	CASSRYRGLGYGYTF
-	TRBV28	TRBJ1-4	-	TGTGCCAGCAGTGACTCGGGCGGGAGAGAAAAACTGTTTTTT	CASSDSGGREKLFF
-	TRBV6-5	TRBJ2-7	TRBD1	TGTGCCAGCAGTTACGTTAGGGGACAGAACTACGAGCAGTACTTC	CASSYVRGQNYEQYF
few	TRBV28	TRBJ1-6	-	TGTGCCAGCAGTCCGCCCAACAGGGACAATTCACCCCTCCACTTT	CASSPPNRDNSPLHF
-	TRBV6-5	TRBJ1-1	-	TGTGCCAGCAGTTTACCAGGGTTGGGCACTGAAGCTTTCTTT	CASSLPGLGTEAFF
-	TRBV6-5	TRBJ2-7	-	TGTGCCAGCAGTTACTCCGGACTTTCCTCCTACGAGCAGTACTTC	CASSYSGLSSYEQYF
-	TRBV7-2	TRBJ1-1	-	TGTGCCAGCAGCTTAGACACCGGGGTTACTGAAGCTTTCTTT	CASSLDTGVTEAFF
-	TRBV9	TRBJ2-1	TRBD2	TGTGCCAGCAGCGTAGGTCTAGCGGGGTACAATGAGCAGTTCTTC	CASSVGLAGYNEQFF
-	TRBV28	TRBJ2-6	-	TGTGCCAGCAGCTCGCCAGGGTTTGGGGCCAACGTCCTGACTTTC	CASSSPGFGANVLTF
-	TRBV10-2	TRBJ1-5	-	TGCGCCTCAACAGGACAGAAGAATCAGCCCCAGCATTTT	CASTGQKNQPQHF
-	TRBV28	TRBJ2-7	TRBD2	TGTGCCAGCACCTCGACGGGGGGTTCCGAGCAGTACTTC	CASTSTGGSEQYF
once	TRBV25-1	TRBJ2-5	-	TGTGCCAGCAGTGAATATAGAACGGTCCAAGAGACCCAGTACTTC	CASSEYRTVQETQYF
-	TRBV28	TRBJ2-7	TRBD2	TGTGCCAGCACCGGGACTAGCGGGAGTTACGAGCAGTACTTC	CASTGTSGSYEQYF
-	TRBV4-3	TRBJ2-5	TRBD2	TGCGCCAGCAGCCAAGCGCGACTAGCGGGAGGGAGGGAGACCCAGTACTTC	CASSQARLAGGRETQYF
-	TRBV5-5	TRBJ2-7	TRBD2	TGTGCCAGCAGCTTGGCCGGGGGGAGCGGAATATTCTACGAGCAGTACTTC	CASSLAGGSGIFYEQYF
-	TRBV5-1	TRBJ2-5	TRBD2	TGCGCCAGCAGCCAGCAGGGAGGGGAGACCCAGTACTTC	CASSQQGGETQYF
-	TRBV7-8	TRBJ1-2	-	TGTGCCAGCAGCTTCGGTCGGGGTGACTATGGCTACACCTTC	CASSFGRGDYGYTF
-	TRBV6-6	TRBJ1-2	TRBD1	TGTGCCAGCAGTTACTGGGACAGGGGGCTCTATGGCTACACCTTC	CASSYWDRGLYGYTF
-	TRBV5-1	TRBJ2-5	TRBD2	TGCGCCAGCAGTTCCCAACTAGCGGGGGGGCAAGAGACCCAGTACTTC	CASSSQLAGGQETQYF
-	TRBV2	TRBJ1-5	TRBD1	TGTGCCAGCTACGGGACAGGGGGCAATCAGCCCCAGCATTTT	CASYGTGGNQPQHF
-	TRBV19	TRBJ1-2	-	TGTGCCAGTAGTATTAGACTTCTGGCCTATGGCTACACCTTC	CASSIRLLAYGYTF
-	TRBV7-9	TRBJ1-2	-	TGTGCCAGCAGCCCCGCAGGCGGGGAGGAAATCTATGGCTACACCTTC	CASSPAGGEEIYGYTF
-	TRBV19	TRBJ2-7	TRBD1	TGTGCCAGTAACGAGACAGGGGATATTAGTACCTACGAGCAGTACTTC	CASNETGDISTYEQYF
-	TRBV7-9	TRBJ1-1	-	TGTGCCAGCAGCTCGACCAGCGAGAGCACTGAAGCTTTCTTT	CASSSTSESTEAFF
-	TRBV5-1	TRBJ2-7	TRBD2	TGCGCCAGCAGTAGGGGGACTAGCGGTGAAATTGGGGACCCTACGAAGCAGTACTTC	CASSRGTSGEIGDPTKQYF
-	TRBV27	TRBJ1-5	-	TGTGCCAGCAGACTTCACCCAGGGGACATTGATAGCAATCAGCCCCAGCATTTT	CASRLHPGDIDSNQPQHF
-	TRBV4-1	TRBJ2-3	-	TGCGCCAGCAGCCAGTCCCAAGGGGTAGCTACAGATACGCAGTATTTT	CASSQSQGVATDTQYF